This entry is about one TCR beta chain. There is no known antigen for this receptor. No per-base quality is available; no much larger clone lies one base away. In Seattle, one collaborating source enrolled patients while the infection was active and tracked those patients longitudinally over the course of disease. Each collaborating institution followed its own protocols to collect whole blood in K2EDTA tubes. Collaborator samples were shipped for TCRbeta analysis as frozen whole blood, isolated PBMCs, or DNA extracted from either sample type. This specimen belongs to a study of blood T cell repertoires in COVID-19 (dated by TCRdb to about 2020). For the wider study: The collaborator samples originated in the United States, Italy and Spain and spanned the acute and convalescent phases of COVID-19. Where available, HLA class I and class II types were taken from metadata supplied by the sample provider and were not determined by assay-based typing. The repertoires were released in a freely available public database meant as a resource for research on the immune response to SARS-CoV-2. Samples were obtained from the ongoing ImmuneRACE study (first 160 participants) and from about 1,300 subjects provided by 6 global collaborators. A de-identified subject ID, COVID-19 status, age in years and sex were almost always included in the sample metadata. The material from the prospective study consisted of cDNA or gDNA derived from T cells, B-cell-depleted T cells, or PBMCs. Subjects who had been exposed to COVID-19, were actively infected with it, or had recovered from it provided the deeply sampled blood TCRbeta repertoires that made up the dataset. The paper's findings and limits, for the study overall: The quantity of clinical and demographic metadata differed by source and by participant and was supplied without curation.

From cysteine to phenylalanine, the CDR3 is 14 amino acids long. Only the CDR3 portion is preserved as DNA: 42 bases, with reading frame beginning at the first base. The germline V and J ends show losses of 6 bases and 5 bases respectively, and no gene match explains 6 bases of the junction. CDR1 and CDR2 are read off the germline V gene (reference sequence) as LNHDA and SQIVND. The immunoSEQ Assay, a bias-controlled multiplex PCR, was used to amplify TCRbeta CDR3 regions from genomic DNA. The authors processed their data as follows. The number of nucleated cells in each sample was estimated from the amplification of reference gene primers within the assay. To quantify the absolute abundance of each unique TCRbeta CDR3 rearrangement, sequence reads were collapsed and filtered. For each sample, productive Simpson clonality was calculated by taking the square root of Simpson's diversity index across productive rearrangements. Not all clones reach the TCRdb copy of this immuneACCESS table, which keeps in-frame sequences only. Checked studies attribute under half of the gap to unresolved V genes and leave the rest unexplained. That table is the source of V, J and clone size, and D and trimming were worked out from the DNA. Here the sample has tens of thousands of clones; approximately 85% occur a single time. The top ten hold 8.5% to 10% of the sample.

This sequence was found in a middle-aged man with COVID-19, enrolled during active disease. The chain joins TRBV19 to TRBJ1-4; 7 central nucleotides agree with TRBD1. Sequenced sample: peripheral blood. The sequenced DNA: TGTGCCAGTAGCCGAGGGGGCTGGAATGAAAAACTGTTTTTT. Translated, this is CASSRGGWNEKLFF. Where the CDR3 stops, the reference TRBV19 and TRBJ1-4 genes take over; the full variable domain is DGGITQSPKYLFRKEGQNVTLSCEQNLNHDAMYWYRQDPGQGLRLIYYSQIVNDFQKGDIAEGYSVSREKKESFPLTVTSAQKNPTAFYLCASSRGGWNEKLFFGSGTQLSVL.